This entry describes one TCR beta chain. The V and J ends lost 2 bases and 0 bases respectively, with 12 bases between them. The CDR3 runs 15 residues. Per germline, CDR1 SGHDT and CDR2 YYEEEE. Authors' methods: For nucleated cells, counts were estimated from reference gene primer amplification. The protocol was immunoSEQ multiplex PCR, while the TCRdb copy is restricted to in-frame clones and leaves out a portion. V and J calls and clone size are as listed in that table; D and trimming were resolved from the DNA. The profile shows about 160,000 clones, 65% to 90% of them singletons. The data were obtained in a study of blood T cell repertoires in COVID-19. Overall study context: Samples representing acute and convalescent COVID-19 were sourced from the United States, Italy and Spain. T cells, B-cell-depleted T cells, or PBMCs supplied cDNA or gDNA.

The TCR originated in a man between 65 and 85 years old with acute or convalescent COVID-19. This rearrangement joins TRBV5-6 to TRBJ2-7; tentatively, D is TRBD2 (6 bases). Source material: peripheral blood. The CDR3 protein is CASSFPGDPSYEQYF. The CDR3 DNA follows: TGTGCCAGCAGCTTTCCGGGGGACCCCTCCTACGAGCAGTACTTC.